The 29 T cell receptor beta chains listed next were all sequenced from one sample in a study of T cell repertoires in cytomegalovirus infection. TCRdb re-derived calls from the reads in MiXCR, one entry per CDR3 protein. The sample records approximately 500,000 distinct CDR3 sequences, around 10% being singletons. Sequencing was performed on PBMCs. All receptors derive from a human donor in good health (CMV status not recorded). Some clones in this sample may be carry-over from other donors' samples.

This clonotype was seen many times. V is TRBV7-3 and J is TRBJ2-3; D is possibly TRBD1 (6 bases). The V and J ends lost 5 bases and 3 bases respectively, with 12 bases between them. The CDR3 covers 14 residues. Germline assignment: CDR1 SGHTA and CDR2 FQGTGA. The CDR3 sequence: CASSREGVTDTQYF. As DNA, the CDR3 is TGTGCCAGCAGCCGAGAGGGGGTGACAGATACGCAGTATTTT.

This clonotype was seen a handful of times. J is TRBJ1-4 and V is TRBV5-5; D unresolved. This CDR3 is built from 13 residues. V lost 4 bases to trimming and J lost 8 bases, with 12 bases between them. Germline V gene data show CDR1 as SGHKS and CDR2 as YYEKEE (reference sequence). The CDR3 sequence is CASSQHIEEKLFF. The CDR3 DNA reads TGTGCCAGCAGCCAACACATAGAAGAAAAACTGTTTTTT.

This clonotype was seen a handful of times. The chain employs TRBV20-1 and TRBJ1-2; D remains unclear. Looked up from germline, CDR1 is DFQATT and CDR2 is SNEGSKA (reference sequence). Trimming stripped 2 bases from V and 2 bases from J, with 15 bases between. This CDR3 has 15 amino acids. This CDR3 reads CSARPFDISNYGYTF. In DNA form, the CDR3 reads TGCAGTGCTAGACCCTTTGACATCTCCAACTATGGCTACACCTTC.

In its sample, this clonotype was seen many times. The V gene is TRBV6-1, the J gene TRBJ2-3, with D tentatively TRBD2 (7 bases). V lost 5 bases, J lost 6 bases, and 15 bases lay in between. The CDR3 is 14 residues long. Germline V gives CDR1 MNHNS, CDR2 SASEGT. For the CDR3, the DNA is TGTGCCAGCAGTAGGGGGACTACAGGGGATACGCAGTATTTT. Translation: CASSRGTTGDTQYF.

This clonotype was observed at least ten times. The rearrangement links TRBV7-2 to TRBJ1-2, with unresolved D. The CDR3 runs 14 residues. CDR1 is SGHTA and CDR2 is FQGNSA in the germline V gene. V was clipped by 4 bases and J by 1 base, with 10 bases between them. CDR3 nucleotides: TGTGCCAGCAGCTCTCGAGGAGATAACTATGGCTACACCTTC. Protein sequence: CASSSRGDNYGYTF.

This clonotype has just a few counts. The chain recombines TRBV20-1 with TRBJ2-2; D uncertain. The V end was cut by 3 bases, the J end by 5 bases, with 7 bases between. Germline-derived CDR1 and CDR2 are DFQATT and SNEGSKA (reference sequence). The CDR3 has 12 residues. The CDR3 coding sequence is TGCAGTGCTAGCCGACAAACCGGGGAGCTGTTTTTT. Translation: CSASRQTGELFF.

The gene calls are TRBV2 and TRBJ1-6; possibly TRBD1 for D (6 bases). The CDR3 has 14 residues. The V gene lost 3 bases and the J gene lost 10 bases, with 13 bases spanning the gap. Germline lookup yields CDR1 SNHLY and CDR2 FYNNEI. CDR3 DNA: TGTGCCAGCAGTGACAGGGGTGTAGGGTCACCCCTCCACTTT. It specifies CASSDRGVGSPLHF. Using reference TRBV2 and TRBJ1-6 for the parts outside the CDR3, the full variable domain is EPEVTQTPSHQVTQMGQEVILRCVPISNHLYFYWYRQILGQKVEFLVSFYNNEISEKSEIFDDQFSVERPDGSNFTLKIRSTKLEDSAMYFCASSDRGVGSPLHFGNGTRLTVT.

The chain links TRBV3-1 to TRBJ2-1, with TRBD2 identical over 9 bases. This CDR3 comprises 14 residues. The V gene's germline CDR1 is LGHDT and CDR2 YNNKEL (reference sequence). The V gene end was trimmed by 4 bases and the J gene end by 14 bases; junction bases not matched to a gene: 12. The CDR3, as DNA: TGTGCCAGCAGCCCTACCGCCGCCGGGACTAGCAAGTTCTTC. Protein product: CASSPTAAGTSKFF.

The V gene is TRBV18, the J gene TRBJ2-7, with 11 bases that match TRBD2. J gave up 2 bases and V 4 bases, and 4 bases lay outside the gene matches. The CDR3 totals 15 residues. Germline values: CDR1 KGHSH, CDR2 LQKENI. The DNA of the CDR3 is TGTGCCAGCTCACAGACTAGCGGGGCTCCCTACGAGCAGTACTTC. The encoded protein is CASSQTSGAPYEQYF.

This clonotype occurred a few times. This chain joins TRBV2 and TRBJ2-2, with D maybe TRBD1 (6 bases). Germline values: CDR1 SNHLY, CDR2 FYNNEI. This CDR3 spans 12 amino acids. V was clipped by 6 bases and J by 6 bases, with 8 bases between them. Here the CDR3 reads CASSTGPGELFF. The CDR3 DNA sequence: TGTGCCAGCAGCACAGGGCCCGGGGAGCTGTTTTTT.

This chain joins TRBV13 and TRBJ1-2, with D uncertain. Germline CDR1 is PRHDT and CDR2 is FYEKMQ (reference sequence). The CDR3 runs to 15 residues. Trimming stripped 0 bases from V and 1 base from J, with 9 bases between. CDR3 amino acids: CASSLGGTLNYGYTF. CDR3 in DNA: TGTGCCAGCAGCTTAGGGGGCACTCTTAACTATGGCTACACCTTC.

This clonotype was seen repeatedly, ten times or more. The rearrangement links TRBV29-1 to TRBJ2-1; TRBD2 matches at 14 bases. J gave up 10 bases and V 7 bases, and 15 bases lay outside the gene matches. Germline values: CDR1 SQVTM, CDR2 ANQGSEA. CDR3 size: 16 residues. The CDR3 loop is CSAPRTGTSGRVEQFF. DNA for the CDR3: TGCAGCGCTCCCCGGACCGGGACTAGCGGGAGAGTGGAGCAGTTCTTC.

V and J are TRBV28 and TRBJ2-7, with D tentatively TRBD1 (5 bases). The CDR3 covers 15 residues. Trimming stripped 2 bases from V and 0 bases from J, with 11 bases between. Germline values: CDR1 MDHEN, CDR2 SYDVKM. The CDR3 nucleotides are TGTGCCAGCAGTTTAGGACACCCTTCCTCCTACGAGCAGTACTTC. This codes for CASSLGHPSSYEQYF.

This clonotype was detected ten times or more. The gene calls are TRBV12-3 or TRBV12-4 and TRBJ2-3; a possible D gene is TRBD2 (5 bases). The length of the CDR3 is 13 residues. V was pared by 8 bases and J by 3 bases, with 12 bases between. DNA for the CDR3: TGTGCCAGCGTACGGGGTCCGACAGATACGCAGTATTTT. This gives the protein CASVRGPTDTQYF.

Comments on this clonotype: A read error is possible here, since a much larger clone lies one base away. This CDR3 is missing its conserved last phenylalanine or tryptophan, likely due to a read error. The rearrangement uses TRBV7-3 and TRBJ2-7, with 8 nucleotides matching TRBD1. CDR3 size: 15 residues. Germline-derived CDR1 and CDR2 are SGHTA and FQGTGA. V gave up 5 bases and J gave up 4 bases; unmatched junction bases: 10. The CDR3 nucleotides read TGTGCCAGCAGCGCTGGACAGGGTTCTATATACGAGCAGTACTTA. Translated, it gives CASSAGQGSIYEQYL.

This clonotype turned up a few times. The chain combines TRBV6-6 with TRBJ1-5; no clear D gene. V gave up 7 bases and J gave up 1 base, with 11 bases separating them. Per the germline V gene, CDR1 is MNHNY and CDR2 is SVGAGI (reference sequence). The CDR3 totals 14 residues. The CDR3 coding sequence is TGTGCCAGCACCCTGGAGGGCAGCAATCAGCCCCAGCATTTT. This translates into CASTLEGSNQPQHF.

On this clonotype: This may be a read error, as it is one base from a much larger clone. This chain links TRBV19 with TRBJ2-7; the D call may be TRBD1 or TRBD2 (5 bases each). The V end lost 4 bases, the J end lost 4 bases, and 14 bases lay between the germline ends. The CDR3 loop spans 14 amino acids. Germline CDR1 and CDR2: LNHDA and SQIVND (reference sequence). DNA of the CDR3: TGTGCCAGTAGTAGGTTGGGGGATCGGTACGAGCAGTACTTC. Encoded protein: CASSRLGDRYEQYF. The variable domain in full, completed from reference TRBV19 and TRBJ2-7, reads DGGITQSPKYLFRKEGQNVTLSCEQNLNHDAMYWYRQDPGQGLRLIYYSQIVNDFQKGDIAEGYSVSREKKESFPLTVTSAQKNPTAFYLCASSRLGDRYEQYFGPGTRLTVT.

This clonotype has just a few counts. The V call is TRBV6-1, the J call TRBJ1-5; no clear D gene. The CDR3 is made up of 16 amino acids. Trimming took off 1 base at V and 2 bases at J, with 12 bases between the two ends. From germline, CDR1 is MNHNS and CDR2 SASEGT. In DNA form, the CDR3 reads TGTGCCAGCAGTGAAGGGGTGGGGTTCGGCAATCAGCCCCAGCATTTT. It encodes CASSEGVGFGNQPQHF.

This clonotype was counted between two and nine times. The rearrangement joins TRBV19 to TRBJ1-5; the D is unclear. Germline-derived CDR1 and CDR2 are LNHDA and SQIVND (reference sequence). Trimming took 5 bases from V and 5 from J, leaving 19 bases between them. The CDR3 has 16 residues. CDR3 loop: CASSPPLWGRDQPQHF. DNA of the CDR3: TGTGCCAGTAGTCCCCCGTTATGGGGAAGGGATCAGCCCCAGCATTTT.

The genes are TRBV28 and TRBJ2-1; 10 bases fit TRBD2. The CDR3 covers 15 residues. V shed 5 bases and J 9 bases; nucleotides not matched to a gene: 10. CDR1 is MDHEN, CDR2 SYDVKM, per germline. For the CDR3, the DNA is TGTGCCAGCAGTCCGGGACTAGCGCGAGACAGTGAGCAGTTCTTC. This translates into CASSPGLARDSEQFF.

In this sample, this clonotype turned up many times. The chain carries TRBV7-9 and TRBJ1-1; D gene unclear. The germline V gene has CDR1 SEHNR and CDR2 FQNEAQ (reference sequence). The length of the CDR3 is 14 residues. Trimming removed 1 base at V and 2 bases at J, with 8 bases between. This CDR3 reads CASSLEKFNTEAFF. The DNA of the CDR3 is TGTGCCAGCAGCTTAGAAAAATTTAACACTGAAGCTTTCTTT.

This clonotype was detected ten times or more. This chain connects TRBV7-4 to TRBJ2-3, with TRBD2 as a possible D gene (5 bases). Germline CDR1 SGHVT, CDR2 SQSDAQ. The CDR3 length is 13 residues. V lost 1 base and J lost 4, with 6 bases in between. The CDR3 is CASSLEEADTQYF. CDR3 in DNA: TGTGCCAGCAGCTTAGAGGAGGCAGATACGCAGTATTTT.

This clonotype was counted between two and nine times. This chain links TRBV20-1 with TRBJ1-6; D is ambiguous. CDR3 size: 17 residues. Germline values: CDR1 DFQATT, CDR2 SNEGSKA (reference sequence). V lost 0 bases and J lost 5, with 17 bases in between. CDR3 nucleotide sequence: TGCAGTGCTAGAGATAACCTCAGGTCGACTGATAATTCACCCCTCCACTTT. Translating gives CSARDNLRSTDNSPLHF.

This clonotype was detected many times. The rearrangement uses TRBV7-8 and TRBJ1-6; 8 nucleotides match TRBD1. Unmatched junction bases numbered 5, after V lost 5 bases and J lost 8 bases. Per the germline V gene, CDR1 is SGHVS and CDR2 is FQNEAQ. This CDR3 is built from 14 residues. CDR3 loop: CASSAQQGDSPLHF. CDR3 coding DNA: TGTGCCAGCAGCGCTCAACAGGGGGATTCACCCCTCCACTTT.

The gene calls are TRBV7-9 and TRBJ2-7; 8 bases match TRBD2. V was clipped by 6 bases and J by 0 bases; unmatched bases: 13. This CDR3 has 17 residues. Germline values: CDR1 SEHNR, CDR2 FQNEAQ (reference sequence). The CDR3 protein is CASRGGDSGKFSYEQYF. The CDR3 DNA reads TGTGCCAGCAGGGGGGGGGATAGCGGGAAGTTCTCCTACGAGCAGTACTTC.

This chain connects TRBV10-3 to TRBJ1-5; tentative D call: TRBD1 (5 bases). Per germline, CDR1 ENHRY and CDR2 SYGVKD. Trimming left V 8 bases short and J 2 bases short, with 10 bases between. This CDR3 is 13 amino acids long. CDR3 amino acids: CAIQGQGNQPQHF. As DNA, the CDR3 is TGTGCCATCCAGGGTCAGGGCAATCAGCCCCAGCATTTT.

This clonotype appeared a few times. For the CDR3, the DNA is TGTGCCAGCAGTGATCCGGGAGAGCAGTTCTTC. It encodes CASSDPGEQFF. V gene TRBV2 combines with J gene TRBJ2-1; tentatively, D is TRBD2 (5 bases). The V gene lost 3 bases and the J gene lost 10 bases, with 7 bases spanning the gap. The germline V gene encodes CDR1 SNHLY and CDR2 FYNNEI. The CDR3 has 11 residues.

The J gene is TRBJ1-5, the V gene TRBV10-3; the D gene is possibly TRBD1 (6 bases). V lost 0 bases and J 0 bases, leaving 12 bases between the germline ends. Germline CDR1 reads ENHRY; CDR2 reads SYGVKD. The CDR3 is 17 residues long. CDR3 nucleotide sequence: TGTGCCATCAGTGAGTCCGGCGGGGGCTCTAGCAATCAGCCCCAGCATTTT. Its protein is CAISESGGGSSNQPQHF.

Comment on this clonotype: A much larger clone sits a single nucleotide away, making a read error possible. The genes are TRBV19 and TRBJ2-2, with TRBD1 matching 7 bases. CDR3 size: 19 residues. Germline-derived CDR1 and CDR2 are LNHDA and SQIVND (reference sequence). The CDR3, as DNA: TGTGCCAGTATCCCCCCCCTTGGGGACAGCTTCTCGAACACCGGGGAGCCGTTTTTT. Its protein is CASIPPLGDSFSNTGEPFF.